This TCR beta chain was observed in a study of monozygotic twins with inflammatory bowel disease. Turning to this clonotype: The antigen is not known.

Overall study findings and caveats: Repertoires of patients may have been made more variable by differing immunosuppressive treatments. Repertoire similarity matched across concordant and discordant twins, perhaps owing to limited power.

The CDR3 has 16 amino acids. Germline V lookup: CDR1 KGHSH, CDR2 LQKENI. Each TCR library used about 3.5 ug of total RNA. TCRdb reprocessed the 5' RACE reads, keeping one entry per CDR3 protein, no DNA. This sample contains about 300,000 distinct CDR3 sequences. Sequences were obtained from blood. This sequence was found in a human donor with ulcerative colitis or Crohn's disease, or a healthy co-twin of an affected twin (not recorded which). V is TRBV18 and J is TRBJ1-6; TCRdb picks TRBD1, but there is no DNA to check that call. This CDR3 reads CASSPQRGRWNSPLHF.